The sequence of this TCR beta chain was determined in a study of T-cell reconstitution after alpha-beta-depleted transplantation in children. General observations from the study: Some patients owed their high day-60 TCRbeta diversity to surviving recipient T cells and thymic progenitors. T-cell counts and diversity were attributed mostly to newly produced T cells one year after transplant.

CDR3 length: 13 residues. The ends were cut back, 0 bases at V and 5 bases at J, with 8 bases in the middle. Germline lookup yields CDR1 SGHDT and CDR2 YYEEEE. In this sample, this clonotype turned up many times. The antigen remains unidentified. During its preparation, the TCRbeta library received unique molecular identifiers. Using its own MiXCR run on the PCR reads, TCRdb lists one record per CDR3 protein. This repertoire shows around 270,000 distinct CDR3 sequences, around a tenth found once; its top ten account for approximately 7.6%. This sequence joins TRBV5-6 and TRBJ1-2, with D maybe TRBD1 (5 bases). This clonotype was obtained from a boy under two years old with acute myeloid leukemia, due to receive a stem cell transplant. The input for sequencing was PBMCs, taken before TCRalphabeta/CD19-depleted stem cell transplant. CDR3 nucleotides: TGTGCCAGCAGCTTGGGAAGGGGATATGGCTACACCTTC. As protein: CASSLGRGYGYTF.